This T cell receptor beta chain was sequenced during a study of PD-L1 blockade in urothelial cancer. Study overall: Researchers found blood samples held a median of around 140,000 T cells. Study-wide findings and caveats: Below-median pretreatment blood TCR clonality was a predictor of better survival.

The repertoire was sequenced with immunoSEQ multiplex PCR; TCRdb's copy has only in-frame clones and lacks some. The sample yields about 56,000 clones, 70% to 90% seen once. Remarks on this clone: The antigen is undetermined.

Samples were collected from each patient before treatment and during treatment. Each patient gave between 1 and 8 of them in total. Looked up from germline, CDR1 is SGHRS and CDR2 is YFSETQ. The CDR3 sequence is 12 residues long. Trimming stripped 4 bases from V and 6 bases from J, with 8 bases between. The chain combines TRBV5-1 with TRBJ2-1; D is undetermined. The source was PBMCs, collected around atezolizumab (anti-PD-L1) treatment. The TCR was taken from a man aged 50 to 59 with urothelial cancer. The CDR3 bases are TGCGCCAGCAGCCTCACTACCAATGAGCAGTTCTTC. It specifies CASSLTTNEQFF.